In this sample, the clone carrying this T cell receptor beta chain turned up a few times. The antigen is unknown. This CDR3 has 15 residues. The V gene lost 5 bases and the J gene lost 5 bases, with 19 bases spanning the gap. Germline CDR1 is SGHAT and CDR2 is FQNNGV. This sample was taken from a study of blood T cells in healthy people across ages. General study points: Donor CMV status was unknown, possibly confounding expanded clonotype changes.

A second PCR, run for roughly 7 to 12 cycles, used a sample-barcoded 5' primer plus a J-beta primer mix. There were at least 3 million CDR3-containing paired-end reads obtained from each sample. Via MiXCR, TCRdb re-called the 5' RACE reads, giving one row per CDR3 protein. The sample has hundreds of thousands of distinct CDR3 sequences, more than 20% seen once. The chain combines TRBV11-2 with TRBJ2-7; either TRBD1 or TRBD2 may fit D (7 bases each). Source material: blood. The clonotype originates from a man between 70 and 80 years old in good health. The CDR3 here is CASSTRGTTDHEQYF. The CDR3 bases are TGTGCCAGCAGCACCAGGGGGACTACAGACCACGAGCAGTACTTC.